The 6 T cell receptor beta chains given below trace back to one sample, sequenced in a study of blood T cell repertoires in COVID-19. Repertoires were generated with immunoSEQ multiplex PCR, while TCRdb's copy carries only in-frame clones and drops some. Altogether 95,000 to 100,000 clones are present, 80% to 90% being singletons, with the ten largest covering 11%. Source material: peripheral blood. Receptors originate from a young woman with acute or convalescent COVID-19.

This clone was observed a handful of times. The chain couples TRBV5-1 to TRBJ2-6; TRBD1 matches at 7 bases. CDR3 length equals 17 residues. Germline values: CDR1 SGHRS, CDR2 YFSETQ. V lost 3 bases to trimming and J lost 0 bases; unmatched junction nucleotides: 6. The CDR3 bases are TGCGCCAGCAGCTCCTCGGGACAGATCTCTGGGGCCAACGTCCTGACTTTC. Amino acids: CASSSSGQISGANVLTF.

J is TRBJ1-5 and V is TRBV11-2; TRBD1 matches 9 bases. Germline V gene sequence: CDR1 SGHAT, CDR2 FQNNGV. V shed 5 bases and J 7 bases; nucleotides not matched to a gene: 12. The CDR3 spans 16 residues. CDR3 bases: TGTGCCAGCAGCCATCCGGGACAGGGACCAGGACAGCCCCAGCATTTT. It translates to CASSHPGQGPGQPQHF.

The chain is built from TRBV28 and TRBJ2-3; D is unclear. The germline gives CDR1 MDHEN, CDR2 SYDVKM. V was clipped by 1 base and J by 6 bases, with 5 bases between them. The CDR3 is 12 residues long. The CDR3 loop is CASSLSGDTQYF. CDR3 in DNA: TGTGCCAGCAGTTTATCCGGGGATACGCAGTATTTT.

This clone occurred once. The CDR3 reads CASSLPDSEKLFF. CDR3 DNA: TGCGCCAGCAGCCTCCCGGACAGTGAAAAACTGTTTTTT. The chain uses TRBV5-1 and TRBJ1-4; tentative D call: TRBD1 (6 bases). Deletions cut 4 bases from V and 7 bases from J, with 11 bases between. This CDR3 comprises 13 residues. The germline V gene encodes CDR1 SGHRS and CDR2 YFSETQ.

The chain carries TRBV7-8 and TRBJ2-7; maybe TRBD2 (5 bases). Trimming removed 1 base at V and 3 bases at J, with 10 bases between. This CDR3 is 14 amino acids long. CDR1 is SGHVS, CDR2 FQNEAQ, per germline. In DNA, the CDR3 is TGTGCCAGCAGCTTAGTCGGCGGAGGCTACGAGCAGTACTTC. Translated: CASSLVGGGYEQYF. The entire variable domain, with the rest obtained from reference TRBV7-8 and TRBJ2-7, is as follows: GAGVSQSPRYKVAKRGQDVALRCDPISGHVSLFWYQQALGQGPEFLTYFQNEAQLDKSGLPSDRFFAERPEGSVSTLKIQRTQQEDSAVYLCASSLVGGGYEQYFGPGTRLTVT.

The chain employs TRBV28 and TRBJ1-2; weak D call: TRBD1 (5 bases). The CDR3 totals 12 residues. Trimming removed 5 bases from V and 2 bases from J, with 6 bases in between. From germline, CDR1 is MDHEN and CDR2 SYDVKM. In DNA form, the CDR3 reads TGTGCCAGCAGTCCAGGGAACTATGGCTACACCTTC. Translation gives CASSPGNYGYTF.